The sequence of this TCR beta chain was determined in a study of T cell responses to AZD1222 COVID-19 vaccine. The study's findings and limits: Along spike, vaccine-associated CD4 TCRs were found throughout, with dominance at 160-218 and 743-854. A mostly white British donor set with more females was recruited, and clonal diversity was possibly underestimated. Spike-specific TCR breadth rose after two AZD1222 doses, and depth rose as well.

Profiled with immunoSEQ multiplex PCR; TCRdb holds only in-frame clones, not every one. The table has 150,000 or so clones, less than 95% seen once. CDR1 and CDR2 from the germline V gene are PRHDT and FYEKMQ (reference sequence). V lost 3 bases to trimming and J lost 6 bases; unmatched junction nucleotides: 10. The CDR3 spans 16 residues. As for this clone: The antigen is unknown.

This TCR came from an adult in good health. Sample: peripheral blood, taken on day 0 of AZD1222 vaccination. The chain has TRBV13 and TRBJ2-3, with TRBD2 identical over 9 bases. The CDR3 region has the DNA TGTGCCAGCAGCTTGTTAGCGGGGGCCCCGGGGGATACGCAGTATTTT. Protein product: CASSLLAGAPGDTQYF.